The 24 T cell receptor beta chains below were found in one sample sequenced in a study of blood T cells in healthy people across ages. Primers used in a second PCR of roughly 7 to 11 cycles were a sample-barcoded 5' primer and a J-beta primer mix. In TCRdb, the 5' RACE reads were re-called with MiXCR into one record per CDR3 protein. The sample lists some 1.5 million distinct CDR3 sequences, about 28% seen once, with roughly 8.2% in the top ten. Sequenced: blood. The receptor source for this set is a woman aged 25 to 39 in good health.

This clonotype has more than one count but fewer than ten. V is TRBV5-1 and J is TRBJ2-2; D unclear. V was shortened by 0 bases and J by 5 bases, with 8 bases between the two germline ends. The length of the CDR3 is 14 residues. CDR1 SGHRS and CDR2 YFSETQ come from the germline V gene. This CDR3 reads CASSLEVGTGELFF. CDR3 bases: TGCGCCAGCAGCTTGGAGGTCGGGACCGGGGAGCTGTTTTTT.

This clonotype occurred a few times. The rearrangement links TRBV7-9 to TRBJ1-5; 7 positions agree with TRBD1. CDR1 SEHNR and CDR2 FQNEAQ come from the germline V gene (reference sequence). This CDR3 comprises 15 residues. The ends lost 5 bases at V and 2 bases at J; junction bases unmatched: 6. Here the CDR3 reads CASSPLGQRNQPQHF. The CDR3 DNA is TGTGCCAGCAGCCCACTGGGACAGCGCAATCAGCCCCAGCATTTT.

This clonotype has a handful of counts. This chain links TRBV20-1 with TRBJ2-3, with D perhaps matching TRBD2 (6 bases). V dropped 6 bases and J dropped 5 bases, with 15 bases sitting between them. Germline V CDR1 and CDR2: DFQATT, SNEGSKA (reference sequence). The CDR3 has 13 amino acids. CDR3 sequence: CSAPEGLKDTQYF. The CDR3 DNA sequence: TGCAGTGCCCCGGAGGGTCTCAAAGATACGCAGTATTTT.

The table lists this clonotype with a few counts. The J gene is TRBJ1-1, the V gene TRBV5-1; D remains unclear. V was shortened by 7 bases and J by 1 base, with 17 bases between the two germline ends. CDR1 is SGHRS, CDR2 YFSETQ, per germline. The CDR3 consists of 15 residues. Here the CDR3 reads CASGPPATENTEAFF. CDR3 coding DNA: TGCGCCAGCGGCCCACCTGCAACAGAGAACACTGAAGCTTTCTTT.

This clonotype was counted only a few times. This chain uses TRBV7-7 with TRBJ2-1; the D gene is possibly TRBD2 (5 bases). Germline-derived CDR1 and CDR2 are SSHAT and FNYEAQ (reference sequence). V lost 5 bases to trimming and J lost 10 bases, with 18 bases between them. The CDR3 covers 14 residues. CDR3 in amino acids: CASSKTASSLEQFF. CDR3 coding DNA: TGTGCCAGCAGCAAGACGGCTAGCAGCTTGGAGCAGTTCTTC.

The chain couples TRBV28 to TRBJ1-1; D uncertain. The CDR3 sequence is 18 residues long. V lost 6 bases, J lost 6 bases, and 29 bases lay in between. In germline, CDR1 is MDHEN, CDR2 SYDVKM. CDR3 bases: TGTGCCAGCAGCACCGACGGGATACCGTCGCAGTTCGGGTCTGAAGCTTTCTTT. Translated: CASSTDGIPSQFGSEAFF.

The chain has TRBV5-1 and TRBJ1-5; D not certain. The CDR3 is 14 amino acids. With 2 bases removed from V and 3 bases from J, the gap between germline ends came to 9 bases. From germline, CDR1 is SGHRS and CDR2 YFSETQ. The CDR3 spells CASSFGEINQPQHF. The CDR3 DNA reads TGCGCCAGCAGCTTCGGGGAGATCAATCAGCCCCAGCATTTT.

This clonotype was seen more than once but under ten times. A read error may account for a junction end that differs from germline. V usage is TRBV12-3 or TRBV12-4 and J usage is TRBJ1-3; 7 bases map to TRBD1. This CDR3 has 14 amino acids. CDR3 sequence: CASRLTGSGNTVYF. In DNA form, the CDR3 reads TGTGCCAGCAGACTGACAGGGTCTGGAAACACCGTATATTTT.

This clonotype was counted between two and nine times. V is TRBV30 and J is TRBJ1-6; possibly TRBD1 for D (5 bases). Germline V lookup: CDR1 GTSNPN, CDR2 SVGIG (reference sequence). Trimming took 0 bases from V and 11 from J, leaving 14 bases between them. The CDR3 runs 14 residues. The CDR3 spells CAWSVGQGETPLHF. CDR3 nucleotide sequence: TGTGCCTGGAGTGTAGGGCAGGGCGAGACACCCCTCCACTTT.

V is TRBV6-5 and J is TRBJ1-5, with no clear D. Per germline, CDR1 MNHEY and CDR2 SVGAGI. The CDR3 is 15 residues long. Trimming took off 7 bases at V and 1 base at J, with 14 bases between the two ends. The CDR3 DNA reads TGTGCCAGCAAACAAACTTGGGGAAGCAATCAGCCCCAGCATTTT. Translating it yields CASKQTWGSNQPQHF.

The chain employs TRBV6-6 and TRBJ2-7; D call uncertain. The V end lost 5 bases, the J end lost 3 bases, and 14 bases lay between the germline ends. Germline V gives CDR1 MNHNY, CDR2 SVGAGI (reference sequence). This CDR3 region has 14 residues. CDR3 in DNA: TGTGCCAGCAGTACCCGATCACCGGGCTACGAGCAGTACTTC. Translation: CASSTRSPGYEQYF.

The V gene is TRBV27, the J gene TRBJ2-7; D possibly corresponds to TRBD1 (6 bases). CDR1 is MNHEY and CDR2 is SMNVEV in the germline V gene (reference sequence). The CDR3 spans 14 residues. Trimming removed 5 bases at V and 3 bases at J, with 14 bases between. CDR3 sequence reads: CASSLQGLVYEQYF. The DNA for the CDR3 is TGTGCCAGCAGTCTACAGGGTCTAGTCTACGAGCAGTACTTC.

The chain employs TRBV27 and TRBJ2-1, with TRBD1 identical over 9 bases. The CDR3 runs 13 residues. Per the germline V gene, CDR1 is MNHEY and CDR2 is SMNVEV (reference sequence). V lost 10 bases to trimming and J lost 7 bases; unmatched junction nucleotides: 8. CDR3 in DNA: TGTGCCACCGGACAGGGGTCCGGGAATGAGCAGTTCTTC. It specifies CATGQGSGNEQFF.

In this sample, this clonotype turned up a few times. The rearrangement uses TRBV10-1 and TRBJ2-1; 10 nucleotides align to TRBD1. Germline assignment: CDR1 WNHNN and CDR2 SYGVQD (reference sequence). The CDR3 extends over 13 amino acids. J lost 7 bases, V lost 9 bases, and 6 bases had no gene match. The CDR3 DNA sequence: TGCGCCAGAAGACAGGGGGCTTTTAATGAGCAGTTCTTC. Protein: CARRQGAFNEQFF.

This clonotype was seen only a few times. CDR3 region: CSVAVQGGSPLHF. CDR3 bases: TGCAGCGTTGCGGTACAGGGAGGTTCACCCCTCCACTTT. V usage is TRBV29-1 and J usage is TRBJ1-6; weak D call: TRBD1 (6 bases). Trimming took 4 bases from V and 9 from J, leaving 13 bases between them. This CDR3 spans 13 amino acids. The germline CDR1 and CDR2 sequences are SQVTM and ANQGSEA.

This clonotype was found many times. In DNA form, the CDR3 reads TGTGCCACCGGGACAGACCAAGAGACCCAGTACTTC. This gives the protein CATGTDQETQYF. The genes are TRBV2 and TRBJ2-5; 7 positions match TRBD1. Per the germline V gene, CDR1 is SNHLY and CDR2 is FYNNEI. Germline trimming cut 10 bases from V and 0 bases from J; bases unmatched to any gene: 2. The CDR3 sequence is 12 residues long.

This clonotype was counted a few times. The chain is built from TRBV24-1 and TRBJ2-1; 8 nucleotides align to TRBD2. The CDR3 has 16 amino acids. Germline V gene sequence: CDR1 KGHDR, CDR2 SFDVKD. V lost 2 bases, J lost 4 bases, and 6 bases stayed unmatched. The CDR3 DNA sequence: TGTGCCACCAGTGATTCCACTAGCGGCTTTTACAATGAGCAGTTCTTC. Translation gives CATSDSTSGFYNEQFF.

This clonotype has ten or more counts. This chain joins TRBV29-1 and TRBJ2-7, with TRBD1 as a possible D gene (5 bases). Germline lookup yields CDR1 SQVTM and CDR2 ANQGSEA. The CDR3 is 13 amino acids. V was pared by 3 bases and J by 2 bases, with 11 bases between. CDR3 sequence: CSVDLTETYEQYF. The CDR3 coding sequence is TGCAGCGTTGATTTGACAGAGACCTACGAGCAGTACTTC.

This clonotype was detected a few times. The rearrangement links TRBV6-4 to TRBJ1-2; D is unclear. Trimming removed 5 bases at V and 6 bases at J, with 22 bases between. The CDR3 spans 16 residues. Germline CDR1 and CDR2: MRHNA and SNTAGT. For the CDR3, the DNA is TGTGCCAGCAGTAGGAACGTGCTGGGTCCACTCGATGGCTACACCTTC. Its protein is CASSRNVLGPLDGYTF.

J is TRBJ1-2 and V is TRBV12-3 or TRBV12-4, with 9 bases fitting TRBD1. The V segment lost 7 bases and the J segment 7 bases; nucleotides outside the gene matches: 10. The CDR3 contains 14 residues. Written as DNA, the CDR3 is TGTGCCAGCACTAGGACAGGGGAAACCACTGGCTACACCTTC. As protein: CASTRTGETTGYTF.

CDR3 loop: CASRRAGIGADTQYF. The CDR3, as DNA: TGTGCCAGCAGACGAGCGGGGATAGGCGCAGATACGCAGTATTTT. The chain combines TRBV27 with TRBJ2-3; the match to TRBD2 covers 7 bases. The CDR3 is 15 residues long. J gave up 4 bases and V 6 bases, and 10 bases lay outside the gene matches. The germline V gene has CDR1 MNHEY and CDR2 SMNVEV (reference sequence).

The chain carries TRBV29-1 and TRBJ2-1; D is uncertain. This CDR3 has 14 residues. Germline V gene sequence: CDR1 SQVTM, CDR2 ANQGSEA. Trimming left V 4 bases short and J 6 bases short, with 16 bases between. In nucleotides, the CDR3 is TGCAGCGTTGCCAGAAGTCAGTCAGTCAATGAGCAGTTCTTC. Residues: CSVARSQSVNEQFF.

As to this clonotype: Being one base from a much bigger clone, this may be a read error. This rearrangement joins TRBV29-1 to TRBJ2-7; tentatively, D is TRBD2 (5 bases). Between the trimmed V and J ends, which lost 4 bases and 3 bases, there was a span of 13 bases. In germline, CDR1 is SQVTM, CDR2 ANQGSEA. This CDR3 has 13 amino acids. CDR3 sequence reads: CSVGVSRVYEQYF. CDR3 bases: TGCAGCGTTGGAGTATCGAGGGTCTACGAGCAGTACTTC.

In this sample, this clonotype turned up a few times. J is TRBJ2-7 and V is TRBV13; D might be TRBD2 (5 bases). The V and J ends lost 0 bases and 7 bases respectively, with 10 bases between them. This CDR3 has 13 amino acids. The V gene's germline CDR1 is PRHDT and CDR2 FYEKMQ (reference sequence). CDR3 coding DNA: TGTGCCAGCAGCTTAGGCCTGCGCGGGGAGCAGTACTTC. Translated: CASSLGLRGEQYF.